This record covers a single T cell receptor (beta chain). Its antigen is not identified. This specimen comes from a study of T cells in Graves' hyperthyroidism and ophthalmopathy. Findings of the study overall: Ophthalmopathy stood apart from stable hyperthyroidism in a 13 V-J model.

Amplification yielded TCR beta CDR3 regions, with RNA transcripts as the source. When the TCR CDR3 underwent first-round RT-PCR, the HTBI primer set was used. TCRdb recomputed calls from the multiplex PCR reads with MiXCR, one row per CDR3 protein. The sample carries 470,000 or so distinct CDR3 sequences, roughly 20% recorded once. Trimming left V 6 bases short and J 2 bases short, with 20 bases between. Per the germline V gene, CDR1 is KGHSH and CDR2 is LQKENI. CDR3 size: 16 residues. Diagnoses were established using clinical symptoms, serum thyroxine and TRAb, thyroid ultrasound and orbital computed tomography.

The receptor comes from a man aged 18-30 years with Graves' hyperthyroidism. The chain employs TRBV18 and TRBJ2-7, with D possibly being TRBD1 or TRBD2 (5 bases each). Sequencing used blood. The CDR3 bases are TGTGCCAGCTCTCAGCCCGGGACGGCTGCCCCCTACGAGCAGTACTTC. It codes for CASSQPGTAAPYEQYF.